Listed here is a single TCR beta chain. This sample is part of a study of cytomegalovirus exposure and HLA in healthy donors. The trim removed 0 bases at V and 5 bases at J, leaving 2 bases unmatched. This CDR3 region has 14 residues. Germline loops: CDR1 LGHNT, CDR2 FRNRAP. PCR was performed using 60 Vbeta and 13 Jbeta primers. The data were produced by immunoSEQ multiplex PCR, yet TCRdb's version contains in-frame clones alone and is incomplete. The table has 90,000 to 100,000 clones, approximately 81% seen once. The clonotype comes from a woman in her thirties or forties in good health and CMV-seronegative. The material sequenced was PBMCs. The V call is TRBV12-5, the J call TRBJ2-3; 7 positions match TRBD2. CDR3 DNA: TGTGCTAGTGGTTTGGTACCGGGGGGAGATACGCAGTATTTT. Translating it yields CASGLVPGGDTQYF.